The clone carrying this TCR beta chain was recorded a few times. The data stem from a study of blood T cells in healthy people across ages. Deletions cut 11 bases from V and 5 bases from J, with 12 bases between. Looked up from germline, CDR1 is MNHNS and CDR2 is SASEGT. CDR3 length equals 12 residues. It was with a sample-barcoded 5' primer and a J-beta primer mix that a second PCR of about 7 to 12 cycles was run. A single record per CDR3 protein comes from TCRdb applying MiXCR to the 5' RACE reads. The sample lists more than 1,000,000 distinct CDR3 sequences, roughly a quarter occurring once. The sample was also linked to a second study, of T cells of mothers and their children.

Sequencing was done on a sample of blood. This receptor was identified in a girl aged 2-9 years in good health. The rearrangement joins TRBV6-1 to TRBJ2-2; D not resolved. The CDR3 here is CAGTHTTGELFF. The CDR3, as DNA: TGTGCCGGAACCCATACTACCGGGGAGCTGTTTTTT.